This TCR beta chain was profiled in a study of Ad26.COV2.S vaccination and SARS-CoV-2 variants (dated by TCRdb to 2020 to 2023). A note on the overall study: Vaccine-arm donors were drawn from COV1001, a multicentre, randomized, double-blind, placebo-controlled phase I-IIa trial of Ad26.COV2.S in healthy adults. Ad26.COV2.S was given intramuscularly at 5x10^10 or 1x10^11 viral particles, as a single shot or as two shots 56 days apart. The specificity and breadth of SARS-CoV-2-reactive T cell receptors after Ad26.COV2.S vaccination were assessed by TCRbeta repertoire sequencing. A total of around 32 samples were included in the TCR-sequenced set, comprising around 19 Ad26.COV2.S vaccine recipients, 5 placebo recipients and 8 SARS-CoV-2 convalescent individuals. Trial participants were randomized into five groups of five, in which low-dose or high-dose Ad26.COV2.S was given once or twice, or placebo was given on both occasions. Investigators remained blinded to trial group allocation during experiments and outcome assessment. Summary of the overall study and its limitations: Non-spike TCR breadth was comparable between vaccine and placebo recipients, consistent with the vaccine containing only spike. The study lacked the statistical power to compare responses across vaccine doses or regimens. The authors noted that total T cell responses may have been underestimated by the TCR breadth and depth analyses. Higher spike-specific TCR breadth was observed in Ad26.COV2.S recipients than in placebo recipients (P = 0.0014). Substantial breadth of spike-specific CD8+ and CD4+ T cell responses was reported after vaccination.

In light of the paper, this sample's treatment or condition label describes: around 19 received Ad26.COV2.S at low or high dose, single or two shots; 5 received placebo; per-sample allocation not given. Repertoires of vaccine and placebo recipients were sequenced from samples collected on day 63 after the first injection. In Cohort 1b, around 23 adults aged 18-55 years were enrolled at a single site in Boston, USA, between 29 July and 7 August 2020. Ad26.COV2.S was a replication-incompetent adenovirus type 26 vector that expressed a prefusion-stabilized SARS-CoV-2 spike protein derived from the original Wuhan strain. For this clone: Its recognized antigen is unknown. Base qualities are not provided; no much larger clone lies one nucleotide away.

The immunoSEQ Assay was used to sequence TCRbeta CDR3 regions. After extraction, genomic DNA underwent amplification by bias-controlled multiplex PCR, followed by high-throughput sequencing. The source study handled its data this way. To quantify the absolute abundance of every unique TCRbeta CDR3 region, sequences were collapsed and filtered. T cell fraction was estimated by normalization of TCRbeta template counts to usable DNA, with usable DNA being measured through amplification of reference genes present in all nucleated cells. Repertoire TCRs were annotated as SARS-CoV-2-specific when V gene, CDR3 amino acid sequence and J gene were exactly matched to a known reactive TCR set. MIRA supplied the reference SARS-CoV-2 TCR set, which was filtered for enrichment in COVID-19-positive ImmuneCODE repertoires so that public or cross-reactive TCRs were removed. Drawing on the MIRA antigens, annotated TCRs were analysed further at the level of specific ORF or position within ORF. Depth was the summed frequency of annotated unique rearrangements, while breadth was defined as annotated unique rearrangements over total unique productive rearrangements. TCR breadth was compared between groups using two-sided Wilcoxon rank-sum tests. Here the immuneACCESS table is served through TCRdb, limited to in-frame sequences with V and J called. Missing clones are a known gap in these copies; in checked studies unresolved V genes cover under half, and the rest lacks a known reason. Clone size and the V and J calls come from that table; the DNA yielded D and trimming. The sample contains under 600,000 clones, about nine tenths of them found a single time. The ten most abundant clones make up over 1.5% of the sample.

Taken from the germline V gene, the CDR1 and CDR2 loops are SGHRS and YFSETQ. Reading from cysteine to phenylalanine, the CDR3 counts 13 amino acids. Solely the CDR3 DNA is kept, with 39 bases framed from the first base. Relative to germline, V is 2 bases shorter and J is 2 bases shorter, with 7 bases between their ends. This chain joins TRBV5-1 to TRBJ1-1; the D segment cannot be called with confidence. The sample here was peripheral blood, taken in a trial of Ad26.COV2.S vaccine versus placebo. The receptor comes from a person between 18 and 65 years old who received the Ad26.COV2.S COVID-19 vaccine or a placebo. The CDR3 corresponds to CASSFTRNTEAFF. Read as DNA, the sequence is TGCGCCAGCAGCTTCACAAGAAACACTGAAGCTTTCTTT.